A selection of T cell receptor beta chains follows, all from one sample in a study of sequential checkpoint blockade in melanoma. TCRdb's table, derived via immunoSEQ multiplex PCR, lists solely in-frame clones and lacks some. The sample yields around 2,900 clones, around 27% seen once. The sequences come from tumor tissue (inferred from file names), collected from a patient given nivolumab and ipilimumab in sequence. These receptors came from a human donor with melanoma. Both conserved end residues are part of each CDR3. The order of the fields is CDR3 length, J gene, clone size, D gene, V gene, CDR3 protein, CDR3 DNA. The D gene is left open where the match is weak. Where a row states a size, it is once, few, many or the class of an expanded clone; other rows omit it.

CDR3 length: 11
J gene: TRBJ1-1
clone size: .
D gene: .
V gene: TRBV10-1
CDR3 protein: CASTEGEFAFF
CDR3 DNA: TGCGCCAGCACAGAAGGGGAGTTCGCTTTCTTT

CDR3 length: 16
J gene: TRBJ1-1
clone size: .
D gene: TRBD1
V gene: TRBV18
CDR3 protein: CASSPRGWTGEGEAFF
CDR3 DNA: TGTGCCAGCTCACCTAGGGGGTGGACAGGGGAAGGCGAAGCTTTCTTT

CDR3 length: 14
J gene: TRBJ1-4
clone size: few
D gene: .
V gene: TRBV9
CDR3 protein: CASRVRGRNEKLFF
CDR3 DNA: TGTGCCAGCAGGGTTAGGGGGAGAAATGAAAAACTGTTTTTT

CDR3 length: 14
J gene: TRBJ1-1
clone size: .
D gene: .
V gene: TRBV9
CDR3 protein: CASSVEIGATEAFF
CDR3 DNA: TGTGCCAGCAGCGTAGAAATTGGGGCCACTGAAGCTTTCTTT

CDR3 length: 12
J gene: TRBJ1-1
clone size: .
D gene: .
V gene: TRBV25-1
CDR3 protein: CASSEAGIEAFF
CDR3 DNA: TGTGCCAGCAGTGAAGCGGGGATTGAAGCTTTCTTT

CDR3 length: 18
J gene: TRBJ2-6
clone size: .
D gene: .
V gene: TRBV10-2
CDR3 protein: CASNLDSSTSSGANVLTF
CDR3 DNA: TGCGCCAGCAACCTCGACTCCTCGACGAGCTCTGGGGCCAACGTCCTGACTTTC

CDR3 length: 16
J gene: TRBJ2-6
clone size: .
D gene: .
V gene: TRBV18
CDR3 protein: CASSPTILSGANVLTF
CDR3 DNA: TGTGCCAGCTCACCCACTATCCTCTCTGGGGCCAACGTCCTGACTTTC

CDR3 length: 14
J gene: TRBJ1-2
clone size: .
D gene: .
V gene: TRBV28
CDR3 protein: CASGWVSSTYGYTF
CDR3 DNA: TGTGCCAGCGGGTGGGTAAGCTCTACCTATGGCTACACCTTC

CDR3 length: 15
J gene: TRBJ2-3
clone size: .
D gene: TRBD1
V gene: TRBV6-8
CDR3 protein: CASTKGTGGPDTQYF
CDR3 DNA: TGTGCCAGCACCAAAGGGACAGGGGGACCAGATACGCAGTATTTT

CDR3 length: 13
J gene: TRBJ2-3
clone size: .
D gene: TRBD2
V gene: TRBV10-1
CDR3 protein: CASSDTGGGTQYF
CDR3 DNA: TGCGCCAGCAGTGATACGGGCGGGGGTACGCAGTATTTT

CDR3 length: 16
J gene: TRBJ2-5
clone size: .
D gene: .
V gene: TRBV11-3
CDR3 protein: CASSPSPTKVAETQYF
CDR3 DNA: TGTGCCAGCAGCCCCTCGCCGACTAAGGTAGCTGAGACCCAGTACTTC

CDR3 length: 13
J gene: TRBJ1-1
clone size: few
D gene: .
V gene: TRBV18
CDR3 protein: CASSPGVGTEAFF
CDR3 DNA: TGTGCCAGCTCACCAGGGGTGGGGACTGAAGCTTTCTTT

CDR3 length: 15
J gene: TRBJ1-1
clone size: .
D gene: TRBD1
V gene: TRBV11-3
CDR3 protein: CASSLWDRSITEAFF
CDR3 DNA: TGTGCCAGCAGCTTATGGGACAGGTCTATTACTGAAGCTTTCTTT

CDR3 length: 15
J gene: TRBJ1-4
clone size: .
D gene: .
V gene: TRBV30
CDR3 protein: CAWSVRGGAGEKLFF
CDR3 DNA: TGTGCCTGGAGTGTACGTGGGGGCGCGGGTGAAAAACTGTTTTTT

CDR3 length: 14
J gene: TRBJ1-5
clone size: few
D gene: .
V gene: TRBV6-8
CDR3 protein: CASSKGTAEKPQHF
CDR3 DNA: TGTGCCAGCAGTAAAGGGACGGCCGAGAAGCCCCAGCATTTT

CDR3 length: 13
J gene: TRBJ2-5
clone size: .
D gene: .
V gene: TRBV19
CDR3 protein: CASNTGIQETQYF
CDR3 DNA: TGTGCCAGTAATACGGGTATCCAAGAGACCCAGTACTTC

CDR3 length: 14
J gene: TRBJ1-2
clone size: few
D gene: .
V gene: TRBV7-5
CDR3 protein: CASSPSGQNYGYTF
CDR3 DNA: TGTGCCAGCAGCCCCTCGGGACAGAACTATGGCTACACCTTC

CDR3 length: 15
J gene: TRBJ1-1
clone size: .
D gene: TRBD1
V gene: TRBV5-1
CDR3 protein: CASSPGQGATSEAFF
CDR3 DNA: TGCGCCAGCAGCCCAGGACAGGGGGCGACTTCTGAAGCTTTCTTT

CDR3 length: 16
J gene: TRBJ2-2
clone size: medium-sized
D gene: .
V gene: TRBV4-1
CDR3 protein: CASSTRTTLYTGELFF
CDR3 DNA: TGCGCCAGCAGCACCCGGACAACATTGTACACCGGGGAGCTGTTTTTT

CDR3 length: 14
J gene: TRBJ1-5
clone size: .
D gene: TRBD1
V gene: TRBV14
CDR3 protein: CASSWTGLNQPQHF
CDR3 DNA: TGTGCCAGCAGCTGGACAGGGTTGAATCAGCCCCAGCATTTT

CDR3 length: 16
J gene: TRBJ2-7
clone size: .
D gene: TRBD1
V gene: TRBV18
CDR3 protein: CASSPQAGGQGYEQYF
CDR3 DNA: TGTGCCAGCTCACCTCAAGCAGGGGGCCAGGGGTACGAGCAGTACTTC

CDR3 length: 14
J gene: TRBJ1-6
clone size: .
D gene: .
V gene: TRBV19
CDR3 protein: CASTPDNRPSPLHF
CDR3 DNA: TGTGCCAGTACCCCGGACAACCGCCCTTCACCCCTCCACTTT

CDR3 length: 14
J gene: TRBJ2-7
clone size: .
D gene: .
V gene: TRBV25-1
CDR3 protein: CASSREGGSYEQYF
CDR3 DNA: TGTGCCAGCAGCCGAGAAGGGGGTTCCTACGAGCAGTACTTC

CDR3 length: 15
J gene: TRBJ2-1
clone size: .
D gene: TRBD2
V gene: TRBV15
CDR3 protein: CATSEGLATYNEQFF
CDR3 DNA: TGTGCCACCAGCGAAGGACTAGCCACCTACAATGAGCAGTTCTTC

CDR3 length: 16
J gene: TRBJ2-1
clone size: few
D gene: .
V gene: TRBV29-1
CDR3 protein: CSVDSSTPSSYNEQFF
CDR3 DNA: TGCAGCGTTGATTCTTCAACCCCGAGCTCCTACAATGAGCAGTTCTTC

CDR3 length: 15
J gene: TRBJ2-2
clone size: .
D gene: .
V gene: TRBV9
CDR3 protein: CASSVDGTNTGELFF
CDR3 DNA: TGTGCCAGCAGCGTAGATGGGACCAACACCGGGGAGCTGTTTTTT

CDR3 length: 15
J gene: TRBJ1-2
clone size: .
D gene: .
V gene: TRBV11-3
CDR3 protein: CASSLGTRSLGGYTF
CDR3 DNA: TGTGCCAGCAGCTTAGGGACCCGGTCCCTCGGGGGCTACACCTTC

CDR3 length: 14
J gene: TRBJ2-7
clone size: medium-sized
D gene: .
V gene: TRBV6-8
CDR3 protein: CASSYSAGDYEQYF
CDR3 DNA: TGTGCCAGCAGTTACTCGGCAGGGGACTACGAGCAGTACTTC

CDR3 length: 16
J gene: TRBJ2-3
clone size: few
D gene: .
V gene: TRBV5-1
CDR3 protein: CASSLGMDERTDTQYF
CDR3 DNA: TGCGCCAGCAGCTTGGGGATGGACGAGAGGACAGATACGCAGTATTTT

CDR3 length: 16
J gene: TRBJ2-7
clone size: medium-sized
D gene: .
V gene: TRBV6-8
CDR3 protein: CASSYLSTASSYEQYF
CDR3 DNA: TGTGCCAGCAGTTACTTGTCGACAGCCTCCTCCTACGAGCAGTACTTC

CDR3 length: 13
J gene: TRBJ1-5
clone size: .
D gene: .
V gene: TRBV6-8
CDR3 protein: CASSDSENQPQHF
CDR3 DNA: TGTGCCAGCAGTGACTCAGAGAATCAGCCCCAGCATTTT